The text below deals with one T cell receptor beta chain. Its antigen is unknown. No per-base quality is available; no much larger clone lies one base away. The sample belongs to a study of CD8 T cells in Susac syndrome (dated by TCRdb to between 2017 and 2020). A note on the overall study: Whether CD8+ T cell activation and differentiation in Susac syndrome was antigen driven was tested using repertoire sequencing. The clonality of the CD8+ T cell repertoire was compared across over 9 healthy donors, around 14 Susac syndrome patients and under 18 multiple sclerosis patients. Beyond this particular receptor, the publication reports: The number of individuals in the TCR sequencing and HLA analysis was acknowledged as relatively small.

RNA was extracted with the RNeasy kit and roughly 0.5 to 1 ug was reverse transcribed using random hexamers. The immunoSEQ multiplex PCR assay, which covers 54 Vbeta and 13 Jbeta segments, was used to amplify TCR beta CDR3 regions. PCR amplification bias was corrected using a synthetic template baseline for primer optimization and computational correction. In the source study's methods: Reads were assigned to V, D and J genes according to IMGT and analyzed in immunoSEQ Analyzer, with only productive sequences retained. Clonality was computed as one minus Shannon entropy normalized by log2 of the number of productive unique sequences. Public and private clones were assessed among the 100 most prevalent clones of each patient and control. Clones were defined as Susac-specific if absent from the healthy and MS cohorts, from 900 to 1,300 published viral clones and from other ImmuneACCESS disease sequences. Through fastp at Q25 and MiXCR, TCRdb rebuilt clones from the public reads, retaining in-frame beta chains. Records with the same CDR3 protein are collapsed into one entry carrying the most frequent genes and DNA. The V and J calls and clone size come from TCRdb's table, not from the authors' own analysis. This sample is represented by approximately 200,000 distinct CDR3 sequences; roughly 90% of them were singletons. Around 0.13% of the sample comes from the top ten.

The CDR3 has 13 amino acids, counting the end cysteine and phenylalanine. The DNA shown is the 39-base CDR3, in frame from base 1. V is clipped by 3 bases and J by 6 bases, and the sequence between their germline boundaries is 13 bases long. As encoded in the germline V gene, CDR1 is SGDLS while CDR2 is YYNGEE. High-throughput TCR beta sequencing profiled peripheral blood CD8+ and CD4+ T cells from healthy donors, Susac syndrome patients and multiple sclerosis patients. Treatment-naive patients with stable or active relapsing-remitting disease fulfilling revised McDonald criteria were used as multiple sclerosis controls. Bulk CD8+ and CD4+ T cells were purified by magnetic negative isolation, whereas CD8+ TEMRA cells were enriched by FACS. Blood was drawn into EDTA tubes, processed within 24 hours, and PBMCs were isolated by density gradient centrifugation. PBMCs destined for TCR sequencing were cryopreserved in liquid nitrogen and later thawed in a 37 °C water bath. A purity of at least 90% was achieved for sorted or isolated CD4+, CD8+ and CD8+ TEMRA cells.

The V and J genes are TRBV9 and TRBJ2-7; the D gene is perhaps TRBD2, from 6 matching bases. This clonotype originated in a human donor with multiple sclerosis. The source material was CD8+ T cells from PBMCs. The sequence in DNA is TGTGCCAGCAGCGGCCAGGCGGGGCCCGAGCAGTACTTC. Its product reads: CASSGQAGPEQYF.